This T cell receptor beta chain was identified in a study of T cell changes during pregnancy in multiple sclerosis. Germline V gene sequence: CDR1 LNHDA, CDR2 SQIVND (reference sequence). CDR3 length: 16 amino acids. On this clone: An end of the junction differs from the germline gene, which may be a read error.

Data came from immunoSEQ multiplex PCR; TCRdb stores just in-frame clones and leaves some out. This table has some 41,000 clones, about 88% appearing once. The chain employs TRBV19 and TRBJ2-2; TRBD1 matches 7 bases. The clonotype originates from a female donor with multiple sclerosis, enrolled in a pregnancy study. This specimen was CD4+ T cells from peripheral blood mononuclear cells, taken in the first trimester of pregnancy. In nucleotides, the CDR3 is TGTGCCAGCCGTACCCGACAGGGAACGAACCCCGGGGAGCTGTTTTTT. As protein: CASRTRQGTNPGELFF.